This TCR beta chain appears in the sequencing data of a study of Ad26.COV2.S vaccination and SARS-CoV-2 variants (dated by TCRdb to 2020 to 2023). For context, the study as a whole: Vaccine-arm donors came from COV1001, a multicentre, randomized, double-blind, placebo-controlled phase I-IIa trial of Ad26.COV2.S in healthy adults. Sequencing of the TCRbeta repertoire served to evaluate the specificity and breadth of SARS-CoV-2-reactive T cell receptors following Ad26.COV2.S vaccination. Ad26.COV2.S was administered intramuscularly at 5 x 10^10 or 1 x 10^11 viral particles, either as a single shot or as two shots given 56 days apart. A total of approximately 30 samples were included in the TCR-sequenced set, comprising about 20 Ad26.COV2.S vaccine recipients, 5 placebo recipients and 8 SARS-CoV-2 convalescent individuals. Participants in the trial were split at random into five groups of five each, receiving low-dose or high-dose Ad26.COV2.S once or twice, or else placebo on both occasions. Blinding of investigators to trial group allocation was maintained during experiments and outcome assessment.

The immunoSEQ Assay was used to sequence TCRbeta CDR3 regions. After extraction, genomic DNA underwent amplification by bias-controlled multiplex PCR, followed by high-throughput sequencing. As for the authors' bioinformatics: To quantify the absolute abundance of every unique TCRbeta CDR3 region, sequences were collapsed and filtered. Usable DNA was measured by amplifying reference genes present in all nucleated cells, and TCRbeta template counts were normalized to that usable DNA to estimate T cell fraction. Repertoire TCRs were annotated as SARS-CoV-2-specific when V gene, CDR3 amino acid sequence and J gene were exactly matched to a known reactive TCR set. MIRA supplied the reference SARS-CoV-2 TCR set, which was filtered for enrichment in COVID-19-positive ImmuneCODE repertoires so that public or cross-reactive TCRs were removed. Based on the MIRA antigens, annotated TCRs were further analysed at the level of specific ORF or position within ORF. Breadth was defined as annotated unique rearrangements over total unique productive rearrangements; depth was the summed frequency of those rearrangements. Group comparisons of TCR breadth used two-sided Wilcoxon rank-sum tests. TCRdb re-hosts the immuneACCESS table, in-frame sequences only. Its copies lack some clones; in the studies checked, an unresolved V gene accounts for under half of them, and the cause for the rest is not known. V, J and clone size derive from that table, while D and trimming were established from the DNA sequence. This sample comprises 300,000 to 400,000 clones, 88% of them detected only once. The top ten clones comprise 6.4% of the sample.

The study at large found these results: Compared with placebo recipients, Ad26.COV2.S recipients showed higher spike-specific TCR breadth (P = 0.0014). After vaccination, substantial breadth of spike-specific CD8+ and CD4+ T cell responses was reported. Vaccine and placebo recipients had similar non-spike TCR breadth, a finding consistent with the vaccine containing only spike. The authors noted that total T cell responses may have been underestimated by the TCR breadth and depth analyses. The study was not powered to compare responses between vaccine doses or regimens.

As encoded in the germline V gene, CDR1 is SGHRS while CDR2 is YFSETQ. A distance of 14 bases separates the germline ends of V and J, which lose 4 bases and 5 bases respectively. The CDR3 covers 14 residues, taking in both the cysteine and the phenylalanine. The only DNA kept is the CDR3, 42 bases in frame from the first base. The sample's treatment or condition, from its label and the paper: some 19 received Ad26.COV2.S at low or high dose, single or two shots; about 5 received placebo; per-sample allocation not given. Repertoires of vaccine and placebo recipients were sequenced from samples collected on day 63 after the first injection. Between 29 July and 7 August 2020, Cohort 1b enrolled about 27 adults aged 18-55 years at one site in Boston, USA. Ad26.COV2.S was a replication-incompetent adenovirus type 26 vector that expressed a prefusion-stabilized SARS-CoV-2 spike protein derived from the original Wuhan strain.

On this clone itself: What antigen it recognizes has not been identified. No much larger clone is present one base from it, and per-base qualities are unavailable.

This sample comprised peripheral blood, obtained in a trial of Ad26.COV2.S vaccine versus placebo. The sequence joins TRBV5-1 to TRBJ2-3, with the D gene uncertain. This TCR derives from a person between 18 and 60 years old who received the Ad26.COV2.S COVID-19 vaccine or a placebo. The encoded CDR3 is CASSMEAPQDTQYF. The DNA sequence follows: TGCGCCAGCAGCATGGAAGCCCCACAAGATACGCAGTATTTT.